The clone carrying this T cell receptor beta chain was observed once. Its target is not known. Sequence at one end of the junction differs from germline and may be a read error. The record originates from a study of CD8+ T cells in alopecia areata. This CDR3 has 13 residues. Looked up from germline, CDR1 is MNHEY and CDR2 is SVGAGI. Study outcomes and limitations: The study found higher clonality in lesional than normal scalp, especially in alopecia totalis/universalis. In scalp and blood, many expanded lesional clones persisted during tofacitinib. Expanded CD8+ clones among the top 100, and scalp clonality, were significantly decreased by tofacitinib.

After isolation, RNA underwent reverse transcription to generate cDNA as the sequencing template. The data were produced by immunoSEQ multiplex PCR, yet TCRdb's version contains in-frame clones alone and is incomplete. The sample yields roughly 150,000 clones, about 59% seen once. Treatment described: oral pan-JAK inhibitor, 5-10 mg twice daily. The rearrangement joins TRBV6-5 to TRBJ1-4, with unresolved D. The starting material was CD8+ T cells sorted from blood, obtained at week 4, from a patient treated with tofacitinib. This clonotype was obtained from a human donor with alopecia areata. The CDR3 reads CAGRRRVDEKLFF. The CDR3, as DNA: TGTGCCGGCAGGCGAAGAGTTGATGAAAAACTGTTTTTT.